These 20 T cell receptor beta chains share one sample of origin, sequenced in a study of radiotherapy plus CTLA-4 blockade in lung cancer. Here immunoSEQ multiplex PCR was the method, and the copy in TCRdb shows in-frame clones only, minus some. The sample holds 45,000 or so clones; 76% are singletons and the top ten take around 7.7%. Source: peripheral blood, taken from a patient treated with radiotherapy plus ipilimumab. Receptors originate from a human donor with non-small cell lung cancer who had stable disease on radiotherapy plus ipilimumab.

A remark on this clone: This same CDR3 is encoded by further DNA sequences in the sample. V is TRBV9 and J is TRBJ2-1, with 7 bases lining up with TRBD2. The CDR3 contains 15 residues. V shed 0 bases and J 5 bases; nucleotides not matched to a gene: 5. Germline CDR1 is SGDLS and CDR2 is YYNGEE. CDR3 protein: CASSVGGGGNNEQFF. The DNA of the CDR3 is TGTGCCAGCAGCGTAGGGGGCGGGGGAAACAATGAGCAGTTCTTC.

The chain recombines TRBV9 with TRBJ2-3; perhaps TRBD2 as D (6 bases). CDR1 is SGDLS, CDR2 YYNGEE, per germline. The CDR3 spans 13 residues. Between the trimmed V and J ends, which lost 3 bases and 1 base, there was a span of 6 bases. In DNA, the CDR3 is TGTGCCAGCAGCGGGGGGGGCACAGATACGCAGTATTTT. Encoded protein: CASSGGGTDTQYF.

V and J are TRBV7-9 and TRBJ2-1; D is unclear. The germline CDR1 and CDR2 sequences are SEHNR and FQNEAQ (reference sequence). This CDR3 has 13 amino acids. Deletions cut 1 base from V and 9 bases from J, with 10 bases between. The CDR3 DNA reads TGTGCCAGCAGCTTAGATGGCAACGGTGAGCAGTTCTTC. Its protein product is CASSLDGNGEQFF.

The chain couples TRBV7-2 to TRBJ2-3, with 10 positions matching TRBD2. This CDR3 contains 14 residues. Germline CDR1 is SGHTA and CDR2 is FQGNSA. V shed 2 bases and J 5 bases; nucleotides not matched to a gene: 1. The CDR3 DNA sequence: TGTGCCAGCAGCTTAAGACTAGCGGGAGATACGCAGTATTTT. Protein product: CASSLRLAGDTQYF.

This clone was detected only a few times. The gene calls are TRBV7-8 and TRBJ2-1; 9 nucleotides match TRBD1. CDR3 length equals 15 residues. The germline gives CDR1 SGHVS, CDR2 FQNEAQ. V lost 1 base, J lost 7 bases, and 5 bases stayed unmatched. The CDR3 DNA sequence: TGTGCCAGCAGCTTAGGGGGACAGGGTTATAATGAGCAGTTCTTC. The encoded protein is CASSLGGQGYNEQFF.

J is TRBJ2-3 and V is TRBV18; D unclear. CDR1 and CDR2 from the germline V gene are KGHSH and LQKENI. The V end was cut by 3 bases, the J end by 4 bases, with 17 bases between. The CDR3 runs 16 residues. The CDR3 DNA reads as TGTGCCAGCTCACCTCTAGAAGGGATTCAGTCAGATACGCAGTATTTT. Translating it yields CASSPLEGIQSDTQYF.

The CDR3 DNA follows: TGTGCCACCAGCAATAAGACAGGGTCTTGGGGCTACACCTTC. This gives the protein CATSNKTGSWGYTF. The chain recombines TRBV15 with TRBJ1-2; TRBD1 matches 7 bases. Germline CDR1 and CDR2: LNHNV and YYDKDF (reference sequence). The CDR3 has 14 residues. J was trimmed by 8 bases and V by 4 bases; bases with no gene match: 10. The full variable domain, rest sourced from reference TRBV15 and TRBJ1-2, is DAMVIQNPRYQVTQFGKPVTLSCSQTLNHNVMYWYQQKSSQAPKLLFHYYDKDFNNEADTPDNFQSRRPNTSFCFLDIRSPGLGDTAMYLCATSNKTGSWGYTFGSGTRLTVV.

The J gene is TRBJ1-2, the V gene TRBV27; D is unclear. The CDR3 is 17 amino acids. Germline CDR1 and CDR2: MNHEY and SMNVEV (reference sequence). V was pared by 5 bases and J by 3 bases, with 22 bases between. The CDR3 coding sequence is TGTGCCAGCAGTCCCTCAAGGAGGGAGTGGTTTGACTATGGCTACACCTTC. The encoded protein is CASSPSRREWFDYGYTF.

This clone has just one count. The chain carries TRBV9 and TRBJ1-2; 9 nucleotides agree with TRBD1. The germline gives CDR1 SGDLS, CDR2 YYNGEE. This CDR3 is 15 amino acids long. The V gene end was trimmed by 1 base and the J gene end by 6 bases; junction bases not matched to a gene: 7. The CDR3 loop reads CASSVTGQGIHGYTF. The CDR3 nucleotides read TGTGCCAGCAGCGTAACGGGACAGGGTATTCATGGCTACACCTTC.

The chain joins TRBV5-4 to TRBJ1-1; weak D call: TRBD1 (5 bases). Germline V lookup: CDR1 SGHNT, CDR2 YYREEE (reference sequence). The V end was cut by 9 bases, the J end by 4 bases, with 22 bases between. The CDR3 length is 15 residues. For the CDR3, the DNA is TGTGCCACCACGGGGGGGTACACTCCGCGCACTGAAGCTTTCTTT. It is translated as CATTGGYTPRTEAFF. The whole variable domain, remainder taken from reference TRBV5-4 and TRBJ1-1, is ETGVTQSPTHLIKTRGQQVTLRCSSQSGHNTVSWYQQALGQGPQFIFQYYREEENGRGNFPPRFSGLQFPNYSSELNVNALELDDSALYLCATTGGYTPRTEAFFGQGTRLTVV.

The chain is built from TRBV7-2 and TRBJ1-1; D not certain. The V end was cut by 4 bases, the J end by 4 bases, with 13 bases between. Germline V gene sequence: CDR1 SGHTA, CDR2 FQGNSA. This CDR3 has 14 amino acids. CDR3 protein: CASSSSSGVTEAFF. DNA for the CDR3: TGTGCCAGCAGCTCCTCTAGTGGGGTCACTGAAGCTTTCTTT.

The rearrangement joins TRBV10-1 to TRBJ2-1; TRBD1 matches 7 bases. The germline CDR1 and CDR2 sequences are WNHNN and SYGVQD (reference sequence). The J segment lost 4 bases and the V segment lost 5 bases, leaving 8 bases of the junction unmatched. CDR3 size: 15 residues. CDR3: CASSKRQGGYNEQFF. In DNA, the CDR3 is TGCGCCAGCAGTAAAAGACAGGGCGGGTACAATGAGCAGTTCTTC.

This clone was counted a few times. The V gene is TRBV5-4, the J gene TRBJ2-5, with a possible D match to TRBD2 (5 bases). This CDR3 is 11 amino acids long. Germline V gene sequence: CDR1 SGHNT, CDR2 YYREEE (reference sequence). V was trimmed by 2 bases and J by 7 bases, leaving 6 bases between them. The CDR3 reads CASSFEGTQYF. CDR3 in DNA: TGTGCCAGCAGCTTTGAGGGGACCCAGTACTTC.

The chain uses TRBV27 and TRBJ1-6; TRBD1 matches 8 bases. This CDR3 has 15 residues. CDR1 and CDR2 (germline): MNHEY, SMNVEV (reference sequence). The V and J ends lost 8 bases and 7 bases, in that order; junction bases with no gene match: 10. The CDR3 here is CASSPRGQVNSPLHF. The CDR3, as DNA: TGTGCCAGCTCTCCCAGGGGACAGGTCAATTCACCCCTCCACTTT.

This chain uses TRBV27 with TRBJ2-2; 15 bases line up with TRBD2. The CDR3 loop spans 18 amino acids. J was trimmed by 7 bases and V by 5 bases; bases with no gene match: 11. Germline V lookup: CDR1 MNHEY, CDR2 SMNVEV (reference sequence). CDR3 bases: TGTGCCAGCAGTCCCAACGGACTAGCGGGGGGGCCCGGCGGGGAGCTGTTTTTT. Residues: CASSPNGLAGGPGGELFF.

This clone was detected only once. The chain combines TRBV10-2 with TRBJ2-1; D possibly corresponds to TRBD2 (5 bases). The CDR3 loop spans 15 amino acids. CDR1 and CDR2 (germline): WSHSY, SAAADI. With 0 bases removed from V and 10 bases from J, the gap between germline ends came to 16 bases. The CDR3 coding sequence is TGCGCCAGCAGTGAGTCGAAAGGGAGAAAGAGGGAGCAGTTCTTC. This translates into CASSESKGRKREQFF.

The chain has TRBV2 and TRBJ1-3, with 7 positions matching TRBD1. Trimming removed 5 bases from V and 4 bases from J; junction bases left unmatched: 8. The germline CDR1 and CDR2 sequences are SNHLY and FYNNEI. The CDR3 is made up of 15 amino acids. Here the CDR3 reads CASSPTGAAGNTIYF. The DNA for the CDR3 is TGTGCCAGCAGTCCCACAGGGGCTGCGGGAAACACCATATATTTT.

This clone showed up just a few times. CDR3 DNA: TGTGCCAGCCCGGGACAGCTCTATGGCTACACCTTC. Translation: CASPGQLYGYTF. The chain couples TRBV5-8 to TRBJ1-2; 7 bases match TRBD1. The CDR3 contains 12 residues. Unmatched junction bases numbered 4, after V lost 7 bases and J lost 4 bases. CDR1 and CDR2 (germline): SGHTS, YDEGEE.

This chain links TRBV18 with TRBJ2-5; D is ambiguous. The CDR3 is 14 amino acids. Trimming shortened V by 3 bases and J by 5 bases, and 13 bases separated the two germline ends. Germline V gene sequence: CDR1 KGHSH, CDR2 LQKENI. The CDR3 region has the DNA TGTGCCAGCTCACCTCCCTACCCTACGGAGACCCAGTACTTC. This encodes CASSPPYPTETQYF.

The genes are TRBV27 and TRBJ1-2; 9 bases are shared with TRBD1. Germline V gene data show CDR1 as MNHEY and CDR2 as SMNVEV (reference sequence). The CDR3 runs 15 residues. V lost 6 bases to trimming and J lost 5 bases; unmatched junction nucleotides: 10. The CDR3 DNA follows: TGTGCCAGCAGAGAACAGGGGGCCCTACAGTATGGCTACACCTTC. Translation: CASREQGALQYGYTF.